At least ten counts were recorded for the clone carrying this T cell receptor beta chain. Amplification of TCR beta CDR3 regions was performed using RNA transcripts as template. First-round RT-PCR with HTBI primers amplified the TCR CDR3 region. Each CDR3 protein is one row after TCRdb ran MiXCR on the multiplex PCR reads. Of 250,000 to 350,000 distinct CDR3 sequences listed, around 15% are singletons. This entry comes from a study of T cells in Graves' hyperthyroidism and ophthalmopathy. V lost 8 bases to trimming and J lost 0 bases; unmatched junction nucleotides: 6. CDR3 length: 16 amino acids. Germline V gene data show CDR1 as MDHEN and CDR2 as SYDVKM.

This TCR was recovered from a woman aged 55-70 years with Graves' ophthalmopathy. Input material: blood. The chain links TRBV28 to TRBJ2-3; the match to TRBD2 covers 12 bases. This CDR3 is CASQLAGGPSTDTQYF. The DNA of the CDR3 is TGTGCCAGCCAGCTAGCGGGAGGGCCTAGCACAGATACGCAGTATTTT.